This T cell receptor beta chain was captured by sequencing in a study of cytomegalovirus exposure and HLA in healthy donors. Study-level findings and limits: It was reported in a later analysis that an Asian-associated ancestry cluster showed fewer N-insertions than the roughly 670-donor mean. For most TCR sequences rarity was the rule, although some public TCRs occurred in many donors. There were over 150 TCR beta chains listed as cytomegalovirus-associated.

This PCR relied on a set of 60 Vbeta primers and 13 Jbeta primers. Repertoires were generated with immunoSEQ multiplex PCR, while TCRdb's copy carries only in-frame clones and drops some. Counted here are approximately 140,000 clones, approximately 70% occurring once; the ten biggest clones make up approximately 14%. The sample holds a few counts of this clone. Its cognate antigen is unknown. Germline CDR1 and CDR2: LNHNV and YYDKDF (reference sequence). Trimming shortened V by 5 bases and J by 0 bases, and 20 bases separated the two germline ends. The CDR3 has 18 residues. Material for sequencing was PBMCs. This TCR came from a human donor in good health. The chain employs TRBV15 and TRBJ2-1; D is possibly TRBD2 (6 bases). The CDR3 coding sequence is TGTGCCACCAGCGGATTAGTTTTAGGAGGGAGCTCCTACAATGAGCAGTTCTTC. Translated, it gives CATSGLVLGGSSYNEQFF.